This T cell receptor beta chain originates from a study of CD8 T cells in ankylosing spondylitis (TCRdb year 2017). Background for the entire study: To find TCR variants linked to disease, the study profiled T cell receptor beta repertoires in ankylosing spondylitis patients and healthy donors. The full study cohort comprised 25 ankylosing spondylitis patients and 85 to 120 healthy donors. Peripheral blood was sampled, and synovial fluid was additionally collected from ankylosing spondylitis patients. What the authors observed across the whole study: Some motif variants were previously reported in synovial fluid and blood of reactive arthritis patients, suggesting common disease-initiation mechanisms. Blood from ankylosing spondylitis patients appeared to be characterized by a TCR beta motif made up of several highly homologous amino acid variants. Significant enrichment of the disease-linked clones was reported in matched synovial fluid samples from ankylosing spondylitis patients. The disease-linked clones had a CD8+ phenotype and were found at relatively low frequencies in peripheral blood.

V sheds 0 bases and J sheds 6 bases, leaving 9 bases between their ends. The CDR3 contains 14 residues, cysteine and phenylalanine counted. This entry keeps only the CDR3 DNA: 42 bases, framed from base 1. CDR1 and CDR2, looked up from the germline V gene, are LGHNA and YSLEER. Comments on this clonotype: It has no known antigen specificity. No base-level quality is on record; no much larger clone is a single base apart.

TCRdb names Illumina HiSeq 2500 as the instrument used. Quantitative 5'-RACE with molecular barcodes was the method used to prepare the TCR beta libraries. Concerning the study's data processing: A new computational method, built on a probabilistic model of VDJ rearrangement, was used to identify disease-linked TCR variants. TCRdb reanalyzed the raw reads on its own, using fastp at Q25 for trimming and MiXCR for clone calling, and kept in-frame beta chains. Every distinct CDR3 protein forms one entry, paired with its most common genes and DNA. For this entry, the V and J calls and clone size follow TCRdb and not the study's own pipeline. A total of hundreds of thousands of distinct CDR3 sequences appear in this sample, approximately 24% of them only once. The top ten clonotypes cover 6.6% of the sample.

The sequence came from a male donor with ankylosing spondylitis or in good health (not recorded which). The receptor chain draws on TRBV4-3 and TRBJ2-1, and possibly TRBD1, on 5 matching bases. Sequencing input: blood, either unsorted or a sorted T cell fraction (not recorded which). CDR3 sequence: CASSQERQINEQFF. The DNA sequence is as follows: TGCGCCAGCAGCCAAGAAAGACAGATCAATGAGCAGTTCTTC.